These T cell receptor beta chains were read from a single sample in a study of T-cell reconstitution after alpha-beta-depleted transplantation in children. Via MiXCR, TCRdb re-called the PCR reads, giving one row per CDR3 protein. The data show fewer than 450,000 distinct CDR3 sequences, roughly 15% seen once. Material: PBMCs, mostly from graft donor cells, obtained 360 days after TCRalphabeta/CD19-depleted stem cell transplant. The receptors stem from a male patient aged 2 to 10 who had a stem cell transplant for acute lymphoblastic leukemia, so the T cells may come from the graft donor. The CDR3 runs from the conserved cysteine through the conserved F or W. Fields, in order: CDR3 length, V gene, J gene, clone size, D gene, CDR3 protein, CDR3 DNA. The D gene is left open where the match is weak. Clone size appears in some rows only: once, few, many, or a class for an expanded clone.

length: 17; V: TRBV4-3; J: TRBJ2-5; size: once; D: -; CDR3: CASSQVGGGRAFETQYF; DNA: TGCGCCAGCAGCCAAGTAGGGGGGGGGAGAGCCTTCGAGACCCAGTACTTC
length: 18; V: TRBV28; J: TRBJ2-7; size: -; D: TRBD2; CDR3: CASSFEAGGTLSSYEQYF; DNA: TGTGCCAGCAGTTTCGAGGCGGGAGGTACCCTGAGCTCCTACGAGCAGTACTTC
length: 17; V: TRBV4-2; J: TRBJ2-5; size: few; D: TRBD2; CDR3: CASSQFTSAGGQETQYF; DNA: TGTGCCAGCAGCCAGTTTACGTCGGCGGGGGGACAAGAGACCCAGTACTTC
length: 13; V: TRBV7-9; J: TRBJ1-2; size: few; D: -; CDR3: CASSLIRGDGYTF; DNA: TGTGCCAGCAGCTTAATCCGGGGAGATGGCTACACCTTC
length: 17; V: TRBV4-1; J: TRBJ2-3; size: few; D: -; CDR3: CASSHLHLGITTDTQYF; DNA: TGCGCCAGCAGCCACCTCCATCTAGGGATTACCACAGATACGCAGTATTTT
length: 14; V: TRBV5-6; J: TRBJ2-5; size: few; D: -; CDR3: CASSLNAAQETQYF; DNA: TGTGCCAGCAGCTTAAATGCGGCTCAAGAGACCCAGTACTTC
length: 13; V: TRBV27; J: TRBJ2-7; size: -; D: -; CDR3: CASSPRGLYEQYF; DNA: TGTGCCAGCAGTCCCAGGGGACTCTACGAGCAGTACTTC
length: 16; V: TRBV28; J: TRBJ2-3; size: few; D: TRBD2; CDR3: CASSLLAGGGSDTQYF; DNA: TGTGCCAGCAGTTTACTAGCGGGGGGTGGGTCAGATACGCAGTATTTT
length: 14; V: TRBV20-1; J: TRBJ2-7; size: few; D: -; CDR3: CSATRGGIGDEQYF; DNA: TGCAGTGCTACTAGGGGCGGGATTGGCGACGAGCAGTACTTC
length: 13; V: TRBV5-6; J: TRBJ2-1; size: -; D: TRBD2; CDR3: CASTFERENEQFF; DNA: TGTGCCAGCACCTTCGAGCGGGAGAATGAGCAGTTCTTC
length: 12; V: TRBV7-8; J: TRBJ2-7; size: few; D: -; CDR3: CASSSSVGEQYF; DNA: TGTGCCAGCAGCTCCTCAGTGGGGGAGCAGTACTTC
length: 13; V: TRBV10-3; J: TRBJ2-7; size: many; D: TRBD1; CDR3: CAISRTGAYEQYF; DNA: TGTGCCATCAGCCGGACAGGGGCGTACGAGCAGTACTTC
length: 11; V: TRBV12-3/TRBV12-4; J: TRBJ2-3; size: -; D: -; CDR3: CASSTRDTQYF; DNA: TGTGCCAGCAGCACTCGGGATACGCAGTATTTT
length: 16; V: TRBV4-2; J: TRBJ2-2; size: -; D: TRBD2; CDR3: CASSHLAGASPGELFF; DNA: TGTGCCAGCAGCCACCTAGCGGGAGCTTCTCCCGGGGAGCTGTTTTTT
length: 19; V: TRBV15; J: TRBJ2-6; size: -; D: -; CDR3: CATEPRPVFWRSGANVLTF; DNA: TGTGCCACCGAGCCAAGGCCAGTCTTTTGGCGCTCTGGGGCCAACGTCCTGACTTTC
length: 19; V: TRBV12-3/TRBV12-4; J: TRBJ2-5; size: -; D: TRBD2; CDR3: CASSKGGLAGVSAIETQYF; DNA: TGTGCCAGCTCCAAGGGCGGACTAGCGGGAGTCTCAGCGATTGAGACCCAGTACTTC
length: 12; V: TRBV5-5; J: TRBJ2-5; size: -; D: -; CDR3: CASSGIKKTQYF; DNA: TGTGCCAGCAGCGGCATAAAGAAGACCCAGTACTTC
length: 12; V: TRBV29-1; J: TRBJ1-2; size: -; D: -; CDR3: CSVVPPGYGYTF; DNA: TGCAGCGTTGTCCCCCCCGGGTATGGCTACACCTTC